One TCR beta chain is described in this entry. Its antigen is not known. This sample was taken from a study of long-term antiretroviral therapy in people with HIV. General study findings and limits: CDR3 lengths in HIV samples spanned a narrower range than controls. Blood, drawn from about 2003 to 2017, may reflect older ART regimens.

Researchers report immunoSEQ v3.0 was run at survey level. Measured with immunoSEQ multiplex PCR; TCRdb has only the in-frame clones, and not every one. The data show 20,000 to 25,000 clones, approximately 77% seen once. At least two post-ART and at least one pre-ART PBMC sample were available for each donor. Treatment of all HIV participants took place in the United States. Germline V lookup: CDR1 MNHNS, CDR2 SASEGT. Trimming took off 8 bases at V and 7 bases at J, with 18 bases between the two ends. The CDR3 is 14 residues long. The origin of this receptor is a man over 45 with HIV. The rearrangement joins TRBV6-1 to TRBJ1-5, with D maybe TRBD1 (5 bases). The sequencing used unsorted PBMCs, collected at the start of antiretroviral therapy. CDR3 coding DNA: TGTGCCAGCGGTTGGGGCAGGGAAGGGCAGCCCCAGCATTTT. It specifies CASGWGREGQPQHF.